The clone carrying this TCR beta chain was seen at least ten times. Antigen: not known. Making TCR cDNA involved 5'RACE template switching, which added UMIs and a universal primer site. Via MiXCR, TCRdb re-called the 5' RACE reads, giving one row per CDR3 protein. This sample has 68,000 or so distinct CDR3 sequences, with around 7% found just once. The data derive from a study of T cells after yellow fever vaccination. Study findings and constraints: Researchers report a weaker secondary response that nonetheless peaked faster, day 5 versus 15.

V lost 1 base and J lost 3, with 16 bases in between. The germline gives CDR1 MGHRA, CDR2 YSYEKL. The CDR3 is made up of 16 amino acids. The receptor was derived from a young man who received the YFV17D yellow fever vaccine. V gene TRBV4-1 combines with J gene TRBJ2-7, with D perhaps given as TRBD1 or TRBD2 (6 bases each). This sample comprised CD8+ T cells sorted from PBMCs, obtained roughly 46 days after the first yellow fever vaccination. The CDR3 sequence: CASSQGGAGLLYEQYF. CDR3 DNA: TGCGCCAGCAGCCAAGGGGGGGCAGGCCTACTCTACGAGCAGTACTTC.